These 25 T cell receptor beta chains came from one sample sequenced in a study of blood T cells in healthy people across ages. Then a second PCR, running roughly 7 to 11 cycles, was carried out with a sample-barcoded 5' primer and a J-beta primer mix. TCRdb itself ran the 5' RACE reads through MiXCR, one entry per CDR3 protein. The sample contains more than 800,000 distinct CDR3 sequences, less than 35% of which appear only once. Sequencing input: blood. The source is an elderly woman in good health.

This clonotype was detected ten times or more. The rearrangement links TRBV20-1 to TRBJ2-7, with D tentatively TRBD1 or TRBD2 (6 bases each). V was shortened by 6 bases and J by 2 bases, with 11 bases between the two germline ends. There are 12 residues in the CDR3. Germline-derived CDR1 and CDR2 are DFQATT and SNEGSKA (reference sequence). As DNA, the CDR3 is TGCAGTGCCGCTAGGGGGGCCTACGAGCAGTACTTC. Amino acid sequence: CSAARGAYEQYF.

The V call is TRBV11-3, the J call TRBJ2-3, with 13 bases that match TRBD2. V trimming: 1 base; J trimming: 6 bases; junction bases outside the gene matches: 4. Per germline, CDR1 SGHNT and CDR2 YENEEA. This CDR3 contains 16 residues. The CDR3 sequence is CASSLAGGLAGDTQYF. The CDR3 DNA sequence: TGTGCCAGCAGCTTAGCAGGGGGACTAGCGGGGGATACGCAGTATTTT.

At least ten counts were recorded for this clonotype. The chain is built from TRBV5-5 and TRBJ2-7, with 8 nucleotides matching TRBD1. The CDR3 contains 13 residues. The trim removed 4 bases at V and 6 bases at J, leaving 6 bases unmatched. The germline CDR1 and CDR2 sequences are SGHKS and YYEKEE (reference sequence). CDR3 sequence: CASSPTGVLEQYF. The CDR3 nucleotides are TGTGCCAGCAGCCCGACAGGGGTCCTCGAGCAGTACTTC.

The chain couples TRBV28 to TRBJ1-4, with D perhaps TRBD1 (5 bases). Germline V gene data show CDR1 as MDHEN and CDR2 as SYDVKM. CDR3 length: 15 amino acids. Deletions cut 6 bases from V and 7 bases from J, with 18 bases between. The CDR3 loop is CASRPPGPTTEKLFF. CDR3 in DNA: TGTGCCAGCAGACCACCGGGACCTACAACTGAAAAACTGTTTTTT. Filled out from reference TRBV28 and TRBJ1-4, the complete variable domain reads DVKVTQSSRYLVKRTGEKVFLECVQDMDHENMFWYRQDPGLGLRLIYFSYDVKMKEKGDIPEGYSVSREKKERFSLILESASTNQTSMYLCASRPPGPTTEKLFFGSGTQLSVL.

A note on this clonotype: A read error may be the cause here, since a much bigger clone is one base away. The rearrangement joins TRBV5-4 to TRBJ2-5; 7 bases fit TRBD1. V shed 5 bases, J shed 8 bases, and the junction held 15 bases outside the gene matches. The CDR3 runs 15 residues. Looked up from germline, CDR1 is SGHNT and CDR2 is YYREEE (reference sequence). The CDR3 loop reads CASRRDRAAGDTQYF. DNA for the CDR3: TGTGCCAGCAGACGCGACAGGGCGGCCGGGGACACCCAGTACTTC.

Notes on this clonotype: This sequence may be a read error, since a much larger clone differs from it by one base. The CDR3 sequence is CSGQGNTDTRYF. The CDR3, as DNA: TGCAGTGGACAGGGGAACACAGATACGCGGTATTTT. This chain uses TRBV20-1 with TRBJ2-3; TRBD1 agrees at 8 bases. The CDR3 runs to 12 residues. In germline, CDR1 is DFQATT, CDR2 SNEGSKA (reference sequence).

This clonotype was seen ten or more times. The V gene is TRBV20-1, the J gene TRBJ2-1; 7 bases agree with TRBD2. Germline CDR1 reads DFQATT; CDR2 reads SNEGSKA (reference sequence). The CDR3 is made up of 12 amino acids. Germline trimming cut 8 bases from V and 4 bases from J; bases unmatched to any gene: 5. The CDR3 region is CSRGGGYNEQFF. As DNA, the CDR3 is TGCAGTAGAGGCGGGGGATACAATGAGCAGTTCTTC.

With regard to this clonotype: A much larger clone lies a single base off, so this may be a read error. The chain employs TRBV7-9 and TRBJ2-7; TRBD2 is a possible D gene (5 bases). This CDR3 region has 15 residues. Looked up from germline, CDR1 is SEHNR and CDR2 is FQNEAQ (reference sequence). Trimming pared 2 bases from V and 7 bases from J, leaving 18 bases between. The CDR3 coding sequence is TGTGCCAGCAGCTTAAAGGCTAGCAGCTACAATGAGCAGTACTTC. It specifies CASSLKASSYNEQYF.

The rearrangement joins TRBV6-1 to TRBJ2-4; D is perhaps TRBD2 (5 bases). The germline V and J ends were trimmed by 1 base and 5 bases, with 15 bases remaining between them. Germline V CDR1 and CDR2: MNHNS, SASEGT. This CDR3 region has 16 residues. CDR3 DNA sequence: TGTGCCAGCAGTGAAGGACGGGGATTGGGCCAAAACATTCAGTACTTC. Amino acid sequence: CASSEGRGLGQNIQYF.

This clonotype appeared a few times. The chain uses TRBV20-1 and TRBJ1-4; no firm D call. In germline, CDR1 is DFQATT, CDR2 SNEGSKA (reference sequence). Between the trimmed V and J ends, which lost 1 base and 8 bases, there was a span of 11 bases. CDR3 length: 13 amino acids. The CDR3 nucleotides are TGCAGTGCTAGAGGCCCGGTAGGGGAAAAACTGTTTTTT. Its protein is CSARGPVGEKLFF.

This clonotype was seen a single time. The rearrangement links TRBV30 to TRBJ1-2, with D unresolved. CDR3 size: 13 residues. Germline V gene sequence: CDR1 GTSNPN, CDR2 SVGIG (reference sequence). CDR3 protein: CARTVGSNYGYTF. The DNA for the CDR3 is TGTGCACGGACGGTCGGCTCCAACTATGGCTACACCTTC. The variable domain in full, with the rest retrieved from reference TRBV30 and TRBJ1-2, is SQTIHQWPATLVQPVGSPLSLECTVEGTSNPNLYWYRQAAGRGLQLLFYSVGIGQISSEVPQNLSASRPQDRQFILSSKKLLLSDSGFYLCARTVGSNYGYTFGSGTRLTVV.

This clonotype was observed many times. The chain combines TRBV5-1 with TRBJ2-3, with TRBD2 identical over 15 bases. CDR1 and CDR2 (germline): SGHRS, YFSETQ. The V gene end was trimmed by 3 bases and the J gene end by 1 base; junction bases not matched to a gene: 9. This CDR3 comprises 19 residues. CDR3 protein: CASSSGLAGGGIGTDTQYF. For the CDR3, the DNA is TGCGCCAGCAGCTCGGGACTAGCGGGGGGCGGGATTGGCACAGATACGCAGTATTTT.

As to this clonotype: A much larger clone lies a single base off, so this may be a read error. This CDR3 is CASNPLEGDRDNYGYTF. The CDR3 region has the DNA TGCGCCAGCAACCCCCTAGAAGGGGACAGGGACAACTATGGCTACACCTTC. J is TRBJ1-2 and V is TRBV4-1, with 9 bases aligning to TRBD1. The V and J ends lost 7 bases and 2 bases, in that order; junction bases with no gene match: 14. This CDR3 has 17 amino acids. Germline V lookup: CDR1 MGHRA, CDR2 YSYEKL.

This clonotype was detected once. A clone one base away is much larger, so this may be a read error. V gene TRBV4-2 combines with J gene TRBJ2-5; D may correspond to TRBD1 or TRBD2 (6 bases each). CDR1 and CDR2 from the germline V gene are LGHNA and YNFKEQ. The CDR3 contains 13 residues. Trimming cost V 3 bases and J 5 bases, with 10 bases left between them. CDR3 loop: CASSQLGGETQYF. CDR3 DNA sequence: TGTGCCAGCAGCCAGTTAGGGGGGGAGACCCAGTACTTC.

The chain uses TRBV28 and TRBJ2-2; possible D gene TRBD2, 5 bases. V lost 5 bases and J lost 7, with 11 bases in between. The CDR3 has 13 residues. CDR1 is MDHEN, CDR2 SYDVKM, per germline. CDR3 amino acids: CASSRRSNGELFF. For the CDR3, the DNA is TGTGCCAGCAGTCGGAGGTCGAACGGGGAGCTGTTTTTT.

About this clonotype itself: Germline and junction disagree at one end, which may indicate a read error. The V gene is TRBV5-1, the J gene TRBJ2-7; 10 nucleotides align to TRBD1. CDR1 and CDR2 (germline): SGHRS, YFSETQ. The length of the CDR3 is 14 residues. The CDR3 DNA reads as TGCGCCAGCAGCCCCAGACAGGGGGCCTACGGGCAGTACTTC. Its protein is CASSPRQGAYGQYF.

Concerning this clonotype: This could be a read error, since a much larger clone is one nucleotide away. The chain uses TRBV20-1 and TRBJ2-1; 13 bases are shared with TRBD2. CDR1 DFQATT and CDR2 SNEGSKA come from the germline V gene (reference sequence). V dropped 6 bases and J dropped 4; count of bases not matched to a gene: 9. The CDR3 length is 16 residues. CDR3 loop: CSAPETSGGKYNEQFF. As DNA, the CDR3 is TGCAGTGCCCCCGAGACTAGCGGGGGGAAATACAATGAGCAGTTCTTC.

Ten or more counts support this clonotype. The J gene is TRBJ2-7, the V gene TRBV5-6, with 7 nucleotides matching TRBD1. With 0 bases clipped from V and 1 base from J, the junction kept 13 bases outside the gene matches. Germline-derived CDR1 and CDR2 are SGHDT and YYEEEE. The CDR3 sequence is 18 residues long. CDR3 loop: CASSLAATGLLGSYEQYF. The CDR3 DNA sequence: TGTGCCAGCAGCTTGGCGGCGACAGGGCTTCTGGGGTCCTACGAGCAGTACTTC.

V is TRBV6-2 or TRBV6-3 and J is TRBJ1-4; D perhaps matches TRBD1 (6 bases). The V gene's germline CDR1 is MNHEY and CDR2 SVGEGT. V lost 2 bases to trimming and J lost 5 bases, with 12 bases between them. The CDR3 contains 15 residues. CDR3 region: CASSYDRNLNEKLFF. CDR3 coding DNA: TGTGCCAGCAGTTACGACAGGAACCTGAATGAAAAACTGTTTTTT.

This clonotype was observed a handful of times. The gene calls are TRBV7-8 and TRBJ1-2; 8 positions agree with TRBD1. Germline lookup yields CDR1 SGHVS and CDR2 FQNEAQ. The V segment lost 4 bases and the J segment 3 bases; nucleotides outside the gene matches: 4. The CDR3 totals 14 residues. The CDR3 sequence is CASSCQGAHYGYTF. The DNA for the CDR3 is TGTGCCAGCAGCTGTCAGGGGGCGCACTATGGCTACACCTTC.

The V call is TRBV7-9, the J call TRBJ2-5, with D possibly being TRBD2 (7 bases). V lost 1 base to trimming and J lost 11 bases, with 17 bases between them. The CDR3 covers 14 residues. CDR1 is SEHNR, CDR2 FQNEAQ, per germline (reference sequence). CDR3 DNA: TGTGCCAGCAGCTTAGTGGGGGGGGCAAATGAGCAGTACTTC. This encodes CASSLVGGANEQYF.

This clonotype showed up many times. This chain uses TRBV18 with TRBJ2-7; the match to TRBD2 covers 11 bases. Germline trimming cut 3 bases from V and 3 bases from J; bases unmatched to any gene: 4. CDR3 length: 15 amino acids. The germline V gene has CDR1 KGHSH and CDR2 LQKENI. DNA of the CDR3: TGTGCCAGCTCACCGAGGACTAGCGGGTTCTACGAGCAGTACTTC. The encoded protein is CASSPRTSGFYEQYF.

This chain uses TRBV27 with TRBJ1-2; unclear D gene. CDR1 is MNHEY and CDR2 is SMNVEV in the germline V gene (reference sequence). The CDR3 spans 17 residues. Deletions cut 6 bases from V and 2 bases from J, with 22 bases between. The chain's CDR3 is CASSQDGVGSSNYGYTF. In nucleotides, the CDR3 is TGTGCCAGCAGCCAAGATGGCGTAGGGAGCTCCAACTATGGCTACACCTTC.

CDR3: CASSLARTRDGPYEQYF. The CDR3 DNA follows: TGTGCCAGCAGCTTAGCGAGAACCCGGGACGGGCCCTACGAGCAGTACTTC. The V and J genes are TRBV7-2 and TRBJ2-7; D could derive from TRBD1 or TRBD2 (5 bases each). Germline CDR1 reads SGHTA; CDR2 reads FQGNSA. The CDR3 has 17 amino acids. V was clipped by 0 bases and J by 2 bases, with 17 bases between them.

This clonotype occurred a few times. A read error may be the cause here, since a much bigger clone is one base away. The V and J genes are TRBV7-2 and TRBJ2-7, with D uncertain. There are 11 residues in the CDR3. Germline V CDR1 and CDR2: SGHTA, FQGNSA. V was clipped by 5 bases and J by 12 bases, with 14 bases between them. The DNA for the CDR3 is TGTGCCAGCAGCCTCCAGCGAATCCCGTACTTC. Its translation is CASSLQRIPYF.